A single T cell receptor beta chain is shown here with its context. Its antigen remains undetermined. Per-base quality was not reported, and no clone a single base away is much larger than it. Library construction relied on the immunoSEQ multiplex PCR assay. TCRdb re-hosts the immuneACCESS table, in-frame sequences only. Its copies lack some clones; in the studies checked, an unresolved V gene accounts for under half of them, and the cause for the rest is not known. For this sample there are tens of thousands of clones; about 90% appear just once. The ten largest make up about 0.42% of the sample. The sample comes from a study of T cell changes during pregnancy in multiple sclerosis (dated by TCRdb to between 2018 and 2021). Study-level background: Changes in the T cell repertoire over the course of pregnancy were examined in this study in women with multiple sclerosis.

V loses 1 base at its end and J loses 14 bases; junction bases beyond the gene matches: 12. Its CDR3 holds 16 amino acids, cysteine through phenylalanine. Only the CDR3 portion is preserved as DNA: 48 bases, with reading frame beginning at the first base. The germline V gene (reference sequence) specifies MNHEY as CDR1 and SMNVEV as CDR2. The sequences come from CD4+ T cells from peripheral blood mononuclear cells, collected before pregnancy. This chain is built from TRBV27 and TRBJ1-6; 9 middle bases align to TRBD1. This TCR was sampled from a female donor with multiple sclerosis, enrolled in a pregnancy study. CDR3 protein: CASSLFVGQGFMALHF. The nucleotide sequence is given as TGTGCCAGCAGTTTATTTGTGGGACAGGGTTTTATGGCCCTCCACTTT.